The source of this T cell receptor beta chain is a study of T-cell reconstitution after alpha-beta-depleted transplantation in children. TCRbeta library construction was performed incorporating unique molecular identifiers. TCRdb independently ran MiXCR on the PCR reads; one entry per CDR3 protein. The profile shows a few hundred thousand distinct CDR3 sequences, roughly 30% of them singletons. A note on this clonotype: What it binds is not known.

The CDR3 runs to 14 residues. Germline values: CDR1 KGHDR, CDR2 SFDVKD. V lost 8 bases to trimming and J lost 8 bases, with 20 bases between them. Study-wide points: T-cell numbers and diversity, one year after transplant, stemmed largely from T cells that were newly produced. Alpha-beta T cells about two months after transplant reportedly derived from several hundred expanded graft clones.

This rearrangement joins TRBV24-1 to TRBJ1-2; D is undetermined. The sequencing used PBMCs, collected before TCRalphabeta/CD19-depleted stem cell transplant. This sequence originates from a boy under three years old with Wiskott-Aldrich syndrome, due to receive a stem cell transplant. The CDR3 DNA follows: TGTGCCACCATTCAGCCAGCGGGGAGTAGGGGCTACACCTTC. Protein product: CATIQPAGSRGYTF.